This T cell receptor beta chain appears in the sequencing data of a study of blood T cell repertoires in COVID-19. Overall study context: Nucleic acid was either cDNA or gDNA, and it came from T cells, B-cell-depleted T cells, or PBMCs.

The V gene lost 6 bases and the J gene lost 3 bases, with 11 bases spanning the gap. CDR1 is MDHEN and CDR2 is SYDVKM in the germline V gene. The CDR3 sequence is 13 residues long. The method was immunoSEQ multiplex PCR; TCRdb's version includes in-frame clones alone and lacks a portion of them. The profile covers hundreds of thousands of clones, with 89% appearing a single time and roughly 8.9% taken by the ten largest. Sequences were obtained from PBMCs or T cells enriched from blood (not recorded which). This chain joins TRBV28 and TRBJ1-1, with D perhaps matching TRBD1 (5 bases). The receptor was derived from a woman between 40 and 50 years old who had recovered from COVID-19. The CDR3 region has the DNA TGTGCCAGCAGGCAGGGAGGGGACACTGAAGCTTTCTTT. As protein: CASRQGGDTEAFF.